The 12 T cell receptor beta chains listed next were all sequenced from one sample in a study of a mutant IDH1 vaccine in newly diagnosed glioma. Profiling relied on immunoSEQ multiplex PCR, and the TCRdb table lists in-frame clones only, not all of them. The table includes roughly 30,000 clones, about 90% detected once. These receptors' targets are unknown. Time point denoted: week 5, during vaccination. The study gave 300 ug of mutant IDH1 20-mer peptide per vaccine dose, with topical imiquimod. This specimen consisted of peripheral blood mononuclear cells (PBMCs), obtained from a glioma patient whose treatment included an IDH1 peptide vaccine. The receptor source for this set is a woman between 40 and 50 years old with glioma. Some clones in this sample may be carry-over from other donors' samples.

The chain uses TRBV28 and TRBJ2-5; tentative D call: TRBD2 (5 bases). The V end lost 4 bases, the J end lost 5 bases, and 17 bases lay between the germline ends. The germline CDR1 and CDR2 sequences are MDHEN and SYDVKM. The CDR3 has 15 amino acids. CDR3 nucleotide sequence: TGTGCCAGCAGTTCCCAGGAGGAGGCCCTGGAGACCCAGTACTTC. Its protein product is CASSSQEEALETQYF.

This clone was counted between two and nine times. This rearrangement joins TRBV2 to TRBJ1-5; tentatively, D is TRBD1 (5 bases). This CDR3 region has 13 residues. Trimming pared 7 bases from V and 5 bases from J, leaving 12 bases between. The germline V gene encodes CDR1 SNHLY and CDR2 FYNNEI. CDR3 sequence: CASMAGPHQPQHF. DNA of the CDR3: TGTGCCAGCATGGCAGGGCCCCATCAGCCCCAGCATTTT. The variable domain in full, completed from reference TRBV2 and TRBJ1-5, reads EPEVTQTPSHQVTQMGQEVILRCVPISNHLYFYWYRQILGQKVEFLVSFYNNEISEKSEIFDDQFSVERPDGSNFTLKIRSTKLEDSAMYFCASMAGPHQPQHFGDGTRLSIL.

This rearrangement joins TRBV6-5 to TRBJ2-2, with D possibly being TRBD1 (6 bases). Trimming removed 6 bases at V and 5 bases at J, with 10 bases between. CDR3 length: 13 amino acids. Germline-derived CDR1 and CDR2 are MNHEY and SVGAGI. The DNA for the CDR3 is TGTGCCAGCAGGGTAACAGGGACCGGGGAGCTGTTTTTT. Translation: CASRVTGTGELFF.

The chain recombines TRBV10-3 with TRBJ2-7; 7 bases fit TRBD1. Germline CDR1 ENHRY, CDR2 SYGVKD. The CDR3 runs to 16 residues. Unmatched junction bases numbered 6, after V lost 0 bases and J lost 1 base. Written as DNA, the CDR3 is TGTGCCATCAGTGAGTCTCCGGGACAGTATTCCTACGAGCAGTACTTC. Its translation: CAISESPGQYSYEQYF.

This clone was counted a few times. V is TRBV4-2 and J is TRBJ2-1, with D tentatively TRBD2 (5 bases). The CDR3 consists of 15 residues. Germline-derived CDR1 and CDR2 are LGHNA and YNFKEQ. The V gene lost 4 bases and the J gene lost 5 bases, with 15 bases spanning the gap. The CDR3 spells CASSPRGAENNEQFF. CDR3 nucleotides: TGTGCCAGCAGCCCCCGGGGAGCGGAGAACAATGAGCAGTTCTTC.

This clone was counted a single time. V is TRBV6-1 and J is TRBJ1-1; D unclear. Trimming left V 6 bases short and J 3 bases short, with 8 bases between. The CDR3 contains 12 residues. Per the germline V gene, CDR1 is MNHNS and CDR2 is SASEGT. The CDR3: CASRVRDTEAFF. The CDR3 nucleotides are TGTGCCAGCAGGGTTCGGGACACTGAAGCTTTCTTT.

The chain couples TRBV7-2 to TRBJ1-1; tentative D call: TRBD1 (5 bases). Germline V gene data show CDR1 as SGHTA and CDR2 as FQGNSA. This CDR3 is built from 14 residues. Trimming took 0 bases from V and 8 from J, leaving 13 bases between them. The CDR3 reads CASSLAFTRVEAFF. For the CDR3, the DNA is TGTGCCAGCAGCTTAGCTTTCACCAGGGTGGAAGCTTTCTTT. Together with reference TRBV7-2 and TRBJ1-1, the CDR3 gives the full variable domain: GAGVSQSPSNKVTEKGKDVELRCDPISGHTALYWYRQSLGQGLEFLIYFQGNSAPDKSGLPSDRFSAERTGGSVSTLTIQRTQQEDSAVYLCASSLAFTRVEAFFGQGTRLTVV.

The rearrangement joins TRBV7-3 to TRBJ2-5; the match to TRBD2 covers 11 bases. The V and J ends lost 2 bases and 7 bases, in that order; junction bases with no gene match: 24. The CDR3 totals 21 residues. In germline, CDR1 is SGHTA, CDR2 FQGTGA. The CDR3 region is CASSLYPPAGVAGGREGTQYF. The CDR3 DNA follows: TGTGCCAGCAGCTTATACCCCCCCGCCGGGGTAGCGGGGGGGAGGGAGGGGACCCAGTACTTC.

This chain joins TRBV5-1 and TRBJ2-2; the D gene is possibly TRBD1 (6 bases). This CDR3 has 14 residues. In germline, CDR1 is SGHRS, CDR2 YFSETQ. V gave up 4 bases and J gave up 6 bases, with 13 bases separating them. CDR3 DNA: TGCGCCAGCAGCAAGACAGGACCCCCCGGGGAGCTGTTTTTT. It codes for CASSKTGPPGELFF.

This sequence joins TRBV27 and TRBJ2-2; unclear D gene. The CDR3 consists of 14 residues. From germline, CDR1 is MNHEY and CDR2 SMNVEV (reference sequence). The V and J ends lost 5 bases and 4 bases respectively, with 11 bases between them. The CDR3 spells CASSLRGITGELFF. The CDR3 DNA reads TGTGCCAGCAGTCTCCGAGGTATCACCGGGGAGCTGTTTTTT.

The CDR3 nucleotides read TGCGCCAGCAGCTTGGAGGGGGACCGGGACGCTTTCTTT. Residues: CASSLEGDRDAFF. The V call is TRBV5-1, the J call TRBJ1-1, with D perhaps matching TRBD1 (6 bases). CDR1 and CDR2 from the germline V gene are SGHRS and YFSETQ. The V gene lost 0 bases and the J gene lost 11 bases, with 14 bases spanning the gap. The CDR3 sequence is 13 residues long.

This clone was counted between two and nine times. The chain links TRBV11-2 to TRBJ2-2, with no clear D. The CDR3 covers 14 residues. Trimming stripped 5 bases from V and 6 bases from J, with 13 bases between. Germline lookup yields CDR1 SGHAT and CDR2 FQNNGV. CDR3 coding DNA: TGTGCCAGCAGCCAATATACGGGTCCCGGGGAGCTGTTTTTT. Its protein product is CASSQYTGPGELFF.